The clone carrying this T cell receptor beta chain was counted a single time. This CDR3 comprises 13 residues. V was trimmed by 8 bases and J by 2 bases, leaving 12 bases between them. CDR1 is MDHEN, CDR2 SYDVKM, per germline. Clones were read by immunoSEQ multiplex PCR, and TCRdb kept only the in-frame ones, dropping some. This sample carries under 200,000 clones, 96% of them seen once, and the ten largest clones take 1%. These data originate in a study of control samples from healthy donors and cancer patients. The J gene is TRBJ1-1, the V gene TRBV28; D not certain. This TCR was sampled from a woman aged 25 to 39 in good health. Sequencing input: blood. CDR3 sequence reads: CASRVDDNTEAFF. The CDR3 region has the DNA TGTGCCAGCCGGGTAGACGACAACACTGAAGCTTTCTTT. Filled out from reference TRBV28 and TRBJ1-1, the complete variable domain reads DVKVTQSSRYLVKRTGEKVFLECVQDMDHENMFWYRQDPGLGLRLIYFSYDVKMKEKGDIPEGYSVSREKKERFSLILESASTNQTSMYLCASRVDDNTEAFFGQGTRLTVV.